A single sample gave rise to the 5 T cell receptor beta chains below, sequenced in a study of CD8 T cells in ankylosing spondylitis. One entry per CDR3 protein results from TCRdb running MiXCR on the 5' RACE reads. The sample contains about 160,000 distinct CDR3 sequences, under 55% of which appear only once. Sequencing was done on a sample of synovial fluid, either unsorted or a sorted T cell fraction (not recorded which). The receptor set was obtained from a male donor with ankylosing spondylitis.

This clonotype came up many times. The chain joins TRBV7-9 to TRBJ1-5; 7 bases line up with TRBD1. This CDR3 has 17 residues. V trimming: 2 bases; J trimming: 5 bases; junction bases outside the gene matches: 12. Germline V gene lookup returns CDR1 SEHNR and CDR2 FQNEAQ (reference sequence). CDR3 nucleotide sequence: TGTGCCAGCAGCTTAATTACAGGGGCCGTTGAAGATCAGCCCCAGCATTTT. It yields the protein CASSLITGAVEDQPQHF. Full variable domain (remainder filled in from reference TRBV7-9 and TRBJ1-5): DTGVSQNPRHKITKRGQNVTFRCDPISEHNRLYWYRQTLGQGPEFLTYFQNEAQLEKSRLLSDRFSAERPKGSFSTLEIQRTEQGDSAMYLCASSLITGAVEDQPQHFGDGTRLSIL.

In its sample, this clonotype was seen a few times. The rearrangement joins TRBV12-3 or TRBV12-4 to TRBJ1-1, with 7 bases that match TRBD1. The CDR3 contains 17 residues. V was pared by 6 bases and J by 3 bases, with 16 bases of the junction left unmatched. The DNA of the CDR3 is TGTGCCAGCAGGCAGGAGCTCAGCAGGGGGGGGGACACTGAAGCTTTCTTT. Its protein is CASRQELSRGGDTEAFF.

This clonotype has more than one count but fewer than ten. This chain joins TRBV9 and TRBJ1-2; no reliable D call. Deletions cut 0 bases from V and 4 bases from J, with 7 bases between. CDR3 length: 13 residues. CDR1 is SGDLS and CDR2 is YYNGEE in the germline V gene. CDR3 sequence: CASSVVSGYGYTF. CDR3 nucleotides: TGTGCCAGCAGCGTAGTTTCGGGCTATGGCTACACCTTC.

The CDR3 here is CASSLLLDGTLYNEQFF. CDR3 in DNA: TGTGCCAGCAGCCTACTACTCGACGGAACGCTTTACAATGAGCAGTTCTTC. The V and J genes are TRBV3-1 and TRBJ2-1; D ambiguous. Germline values: CDR1 LGHDT, CDR2 YNNKEL (reference sequence). The CDR3 loop spans 17 amino acids. The V and J ends lost 4 bases and 4 bases respectively, with 20 bases between them.

The rearrangement links TRBV3-1 to TRBJ2-7; D remains ambiguous. Per the germline V gene, CDR1 is LGHDT and CDR2 is YNNKEL (reference sequence). Deletions cut 2 bases from V and 0 bases from J, with 5 bases between. The CDR3 spans 13 residues. Here the CDR3 reads CASSQYFSYEQYF. The CDR3 DNA follows: TGTGCCAGCAGCCAATATTTCTCCTACGAGCAGTACTTC.